Each of the 18 T cell receptor beta chains below was sequenced from the same sample in a study of cytomegalovirus exposure and HLA in healthy donors. The PCR ran on 60 Vbeta and 13 Jbeta primers. The table came from immunoSEQ multiplex PCR; TCRdb's copy has only in-frame clones and leaves some out. In the table there are more than 150,000 clones, 82% of which are singletons. The sample taken for sequencing was PBMCs. The receptors come from a woman younger than 30 in good health and CMV-seronegative.

The genes are TRBV18 and TRBJ1-3; unclear D gene. Germline lookup yields CDR1 KGHSH and CDR2 LQKENI. V lost 2 bases and J lost 3, with 8 bases in between. The CDR3 has 14 amino acids. The CDR3 sequence: CASSPSDSGNTIYF. CDR3 nucleotides: TGTGCCAGCTCACCAAGTGATAGTGGAAACACCATATATTTT.

This chain links TRBV19 with TRBJ1-2; the match to TRBD1 covers 8 bases. The CDR3 is 13 amino acids. Germline trimming cut 6 bases from V and 4 bases from J; bases unmatched to any gene: 4. Germline CDR1 and CDR2: LNHDA and SQIVND (reference sequence). The CDR3 reads CASSPTGVYGYTF. Written as DNA, the CDR3 is TGTGCCAGTAGCCCGACAGGGGTCTATGGCTACACCTTC.

The chain employs TRBV4-1 and TRBJ2-7, with D uncertain. Germline values: CDR1 MGHRA, CDR2 YSYEKL. The germline V and J ends were trimmed by 5 bases and 0 bases, with 14 bases remaining between them. CDR3 length: 15 amino acids. For the CDR3, the DNA is TGCGCCAGCAGCTTATCAGAGGCGTCCTCCTACGAGCAGTACTTC. Protein: CASSLSEASSYEQYF.

CDR3 residues: CASSVDRGQPYEQYF. The CDR3 DNA is TGTGCCAGCAGCGTCGACAGGGGACAACCCTACGAGCAGTACTTC. The chain couples TRBV2 to TRBJ2-7; 8 bases line up with TRBD1. There are 15 residues in the CDR3. Germline CDR1 and CDR2: SNHLY and FYNNEI. The trim removed 6 bases at V and 2 bases at J, leaving 9 bases unmatched.

The chain links TRBV7-9 to TRBJ2-5; D remains ambiguous. The CDR3 spans 12 residues. V dropped 3 bases and J dropped 3 bases, with 5 bases sitting between them. Germline CDR1 reads SEHNR; CDR2 reads FQNEAQ (reference sequence). Here the CDR3 DNA reads TGTGCCAGCAGCTTGCTAGAAGAGACCCAGTACTTC. This encodes CASSLLEETQYF.

This sequence joins TRBV9 and TRBJ2-7; D ambiguous. This CDR3 is 14 amino acids long. Germline V gives CDR1 SGDLS, CDR2 YYNGEE. Trimming cost V 2 bases and J 5 bases, with 14 bases left between them. The CDR3 is CASSVEDSTHEQYF. DNA of the CDR3: TGTGCCAGCAGCGTTGAAGATTCTACCCACGAGCAGTACTTC.

The V gene is TRBV30, the J gene TRBJ2-5, with TRBD1 matching over 8 bases. Germline V lookup: CDR1 GTSNPN, CDR2 SVGIG (reference sequence). The CDR3 length is 15 residues. J lost 4 bases, V lost 3 bases, and 10 bases had no gene match. The CDR3 loop reads CAWSTGTGFRETQYF. CDR3 bases: TGTGCCTGGAGCACCGGGACAGGTTTTCGAGAGACCCAGTACTTC. Looking up the rest from reference TRBV30 and TRBJ2-5 gives the full variable domain: SQTIHQWPATLVQPVGSPLSLECTVEGTSNPNLYWYRQAAGRGLQLLFYSVGIGQISSEVPQNLSASRPQDRQFILSSKKLLLSDSGFYLCAWSTGTGFRETQYFGPGTRLLVL.

V gene TRBV9 combines with J gene TRBJ2-1; the match to TRBD2 covers 10 bases. With V trimmed by 2 bases and J by 4 bases, 3 bases remained unmatched. The CDR3 runs 15 residues. Germline lookup yields CDR1 SGDLS and CDR2 YYNGEE. CDR3 sequence reads: CASSVGLADYNEQFF. CDR3 DNA sequence: TGTGCCAGCAGCGTTGGACTAGCGGATTACAATGAGCAGTTCTTC.

V usage is TRBV5-6 and J usage is TRBJ2-1; D call uncertain. Germline CDR1 SGHDT, CDR2 YYEEEE. This CDR3 is 15 amino acids long. Trimming removed 5 bases from V and 4 bases from J, with 16 bases in between. The CDR3 DNA reads as TGTGCCAGCAGTTCCAAGGAGAGGCCGTACAATGAGCAGTTCTTC. Residues: CASSSKERPYNEQFF.

This chain uses TRBV5-1 with TRBJ2-7; D gene unclear. Germline lookup yields CDR1 SGHRS and CDR2 YFSETQ. This CDR3 contains 14 residues. V was trimmed by 0 bases and J by 3 bases, leaving 10 bases between them. CDR3 nucleotides: TGCGCCAGCAGCTTGGTGGGTCGAGGCTACGAGCAGTACTTC. Translating it yields CASSLVGRGYEQYF.

This chain joins TRBV7-9 and TRBJ2-7; D gene unclear. Trimming took 5 bases from V and 1 from J, leaving 15 bases between them. Germline CDR1 reads SEHNR; CDR2 reads FQNEAQ (reference sequence). The CDR3 is made up of 15 amino acids. The CDR3 is CASSPPLDGSYEQYF. The CDR3 nucleotides read TGTGCCAGCAGCCCCCCCCTAGACGGTTCCTACGAGCAGTACTTC.

The chain carries TRBV30 and TRBJ2-3; TRBD1 might be the D (6 bases). V was clipped by 3 bases and J by 2 bases, with 18 bases between them. In germline, CDR1 is GTSNPN, CDR2 SVGIG (reference sequence). CDR3 size: 16 residues. CDR3 in DNA: TGTGCCTGGAGAATAGGACAGCAAGTTTTCACAGATACGCAGTATTTT. Translation: CAWRIGQQVFTDTQYF.

V usage is TRBV6-5 and J usage is TRBJ1-4; D may be TRBD1 (6 bases). The germline gives CDR1 MNHEY, CDR2 SVGAGI. This CDR3 contains 14 residues. V was shortened by 6 bases and J by 11 bases, with 19 bases between the two germline ends. Here the CDR3 DNA reads TGTGCCAGCAGCTTGGACAGAGAAGGTTTGAAACTGTTTTTT. It specifies CASSLDREGLKLFF.

V gene TRBV30 combines with J gene TRBJ2-1; D gene ambiguous. The CDR3 is 16 residues long. Trimming stripped 2 bases from V and 5 bases from J, with 19 bases between. Germline V gene data show CDR1 as GTSNPN and CDR2 as SVGIG (reference sequence). In DNA form, the CDR3 reads TGTGCCTGGAGTCCGTCCCCTGGTCGGTTGAACAATGAGCAGTTCTTC. This gives the protein CAWSPSPGRLNNEQFF.

The V and J genes are TRBV2 and TRBJ1-2, with D perhaps matching TRBD1 (5 bases). The CDR3 totals 14 residues. Per germline, CDR1 SNHLY and CDR2 FYNNEI. V was pared by 4 bases and J by 3 bases, with 12 bases between. The CDR3 reads CASSVTRGDYGYTF. The DNA for the CDR3 is TGTGCCAGCAGTGTAACAAGGGGTGACTATGGCTACACCTTC.

This chain connects TRBV27 to TRBJ2-2; 10 nucleotides line up with TRBD1. Germline V gene lookup returns CDR1 MNHEY and CDR2 SMNVEV (reference sequence). CDR3 length equals 14 residues. V lost 10 bases, J lost 3 bases, and 5 bases stayed unmatched. CDR3 amino acids: CATSGTGDTGELFF. CDR3 in DNA: TGTGCCACCTCGGGGACAGGGGACACCGGGGAGCTGTTTTTT.

The rearrangement joins TRBV7-6 to TRBJ1-1; D remains unclear. CDR1 SGHVS and CDR2 FNYEAQ come from the germline V gene. The ends were cut back, 1 base at V and 5 bases at J, with 11 bases in the middle. The CDR3 runs 14 residues. This chain's CDR3 is CASSLGTLGTEAFF. CDR3 bases: TGTGCCAGCAGCTTAGGGACTCTTGGGACTGAAGCTTTCTTT.

The chain joins TRBV2 to TRBJ1-5; D possibly corresponds to TRBD1 (6 bases). Germline assignment: CDR1 SNHLY and CDR2 FYNNEI. With 4 bases removed from V and 8 bases from J, the gap between germline ends came to 12 bases. The CDR3 covers 13 residues. The CDR3 loop is CASSVGGLKPQHF. CDR3 coding DNA: TGTGCCAGCAGTGTGGGGGGGCTTAAGCCCCAGCATTTT.